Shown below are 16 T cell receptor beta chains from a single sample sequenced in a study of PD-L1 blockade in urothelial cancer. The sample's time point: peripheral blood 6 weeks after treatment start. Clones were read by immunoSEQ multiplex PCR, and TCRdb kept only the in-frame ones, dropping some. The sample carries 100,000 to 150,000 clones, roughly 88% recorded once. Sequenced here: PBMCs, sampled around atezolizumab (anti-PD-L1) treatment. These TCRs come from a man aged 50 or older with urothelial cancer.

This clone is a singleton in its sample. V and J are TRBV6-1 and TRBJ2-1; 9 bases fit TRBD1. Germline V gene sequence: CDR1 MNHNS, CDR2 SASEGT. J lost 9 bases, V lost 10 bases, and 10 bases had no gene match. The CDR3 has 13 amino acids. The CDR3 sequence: CATNRDRVSEQFF. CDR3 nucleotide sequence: TGTGCCACGAACCGGGACAGGGTGAGTGAGCAGTTCTTC.

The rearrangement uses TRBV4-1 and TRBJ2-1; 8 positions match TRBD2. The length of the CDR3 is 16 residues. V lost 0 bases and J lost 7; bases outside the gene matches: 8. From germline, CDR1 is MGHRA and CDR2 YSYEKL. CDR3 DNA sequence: TGCGCCAGCAGCCAAGAAAGAGGGACTAGTAAAAATGAGCAGTTCTTC. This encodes CASSQERGTSKNEQFF.

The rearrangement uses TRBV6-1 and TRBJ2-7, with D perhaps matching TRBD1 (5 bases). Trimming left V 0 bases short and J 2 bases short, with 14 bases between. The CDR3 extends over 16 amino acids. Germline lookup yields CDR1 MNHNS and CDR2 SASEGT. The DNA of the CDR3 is TGTGCCAGCAGTGAAGCTATCCAGGGCTTCGCCTACGAGCAGTACTTC. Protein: CASSEAIQGFAYEQYF.

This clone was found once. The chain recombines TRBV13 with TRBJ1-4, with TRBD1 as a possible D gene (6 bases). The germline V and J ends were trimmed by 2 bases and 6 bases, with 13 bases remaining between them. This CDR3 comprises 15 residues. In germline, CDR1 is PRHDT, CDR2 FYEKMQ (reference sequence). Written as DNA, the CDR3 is TGTGCCAGCAGCTTACGGGGGGGGGCAGATGAAAAACTGTTTTTT. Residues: CASSLRGGADEKLFF.

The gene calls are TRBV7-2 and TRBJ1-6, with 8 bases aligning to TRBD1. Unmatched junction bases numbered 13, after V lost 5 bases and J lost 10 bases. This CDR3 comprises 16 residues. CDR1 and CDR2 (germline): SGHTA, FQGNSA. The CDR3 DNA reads TGTGCCAGCAGCAAGGGACAGGCCTTCGGCCAGTCACCCCTCCACTTT. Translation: CASSKGQAFGQSPLHF.

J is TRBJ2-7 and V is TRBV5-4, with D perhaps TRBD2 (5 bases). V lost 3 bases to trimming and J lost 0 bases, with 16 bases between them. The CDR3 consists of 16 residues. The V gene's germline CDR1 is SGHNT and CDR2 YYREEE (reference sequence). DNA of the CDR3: TGTGCCAGCAGCTCTCGCCGGGATTCTTCCTCCTACGAGCAGTACTTC. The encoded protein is CASSSRRDSSSYEQYF.

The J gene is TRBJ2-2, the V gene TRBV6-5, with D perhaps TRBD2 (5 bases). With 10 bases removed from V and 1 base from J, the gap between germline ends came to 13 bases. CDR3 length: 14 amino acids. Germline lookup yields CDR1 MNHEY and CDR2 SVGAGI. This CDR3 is CATRTPRNTGELFF. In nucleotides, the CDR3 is TGTGCCACCCGGACTCCCCGGAACACCGGGGAGCTGTTTTTT.

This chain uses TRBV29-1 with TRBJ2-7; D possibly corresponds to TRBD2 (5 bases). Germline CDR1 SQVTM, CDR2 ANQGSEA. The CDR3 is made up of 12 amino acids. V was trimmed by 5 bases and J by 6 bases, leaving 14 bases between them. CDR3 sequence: CSVNLAGLEQYF. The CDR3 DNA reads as TGCAGCGTTAACCTAGCCGGTCTCGAGCAGTACTTC.

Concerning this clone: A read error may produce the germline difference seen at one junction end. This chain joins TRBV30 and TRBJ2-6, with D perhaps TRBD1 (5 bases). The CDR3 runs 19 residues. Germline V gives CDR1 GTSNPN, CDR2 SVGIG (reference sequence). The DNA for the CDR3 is TGTGCCTGGAGTGTACTGGGCAGTATTCGTTCCTCTGGGGCCAGCGTCCTGACTTTC. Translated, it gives CAWSVLGSIRSSGASVLTF.

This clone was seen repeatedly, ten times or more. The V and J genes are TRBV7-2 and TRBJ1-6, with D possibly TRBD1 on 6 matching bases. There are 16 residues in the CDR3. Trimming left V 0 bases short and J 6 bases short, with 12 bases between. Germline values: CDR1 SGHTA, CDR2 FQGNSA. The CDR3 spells CASSLALTGPNSPLHF. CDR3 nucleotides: TGTGCCAGCAGCTTAGCGCTGACAGGACCTAATTCACCCCTCCACTTT.

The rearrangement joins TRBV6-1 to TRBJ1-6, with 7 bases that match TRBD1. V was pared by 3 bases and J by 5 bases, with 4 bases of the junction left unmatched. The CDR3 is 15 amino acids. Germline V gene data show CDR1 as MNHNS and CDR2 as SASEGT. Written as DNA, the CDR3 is TGTGCCAGCAGTGATACCGGGACAGATAATTCACCCCTCCACTTT. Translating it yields CASSDTGTDNSPLHF.

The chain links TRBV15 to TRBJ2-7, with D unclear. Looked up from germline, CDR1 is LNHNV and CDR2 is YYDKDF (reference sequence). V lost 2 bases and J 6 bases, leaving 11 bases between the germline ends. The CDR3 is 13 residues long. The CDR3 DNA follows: TGTGCCACCAGCAGAAACCTAAATTCCGAGCAGTACTTC. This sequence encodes CATSRNLNSEQYF.

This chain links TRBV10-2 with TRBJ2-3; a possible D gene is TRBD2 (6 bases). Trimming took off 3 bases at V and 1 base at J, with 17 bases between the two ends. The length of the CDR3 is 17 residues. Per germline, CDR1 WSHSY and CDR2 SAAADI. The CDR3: CASSDFWDSSGTDTQYF. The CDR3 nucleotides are TGCGCCAGCAGTGATTTTTGGGACTCGTCGGGCACAGATACGCAGTATTTT.

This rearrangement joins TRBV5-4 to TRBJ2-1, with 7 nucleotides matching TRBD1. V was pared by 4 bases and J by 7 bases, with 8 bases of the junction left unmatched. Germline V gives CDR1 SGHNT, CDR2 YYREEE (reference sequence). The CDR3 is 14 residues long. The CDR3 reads CASSQGTVANEQFF. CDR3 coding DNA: TGTGCCAGCAGCCAAGGGACAGTCGCGAATGAGCAGTTCTTC.

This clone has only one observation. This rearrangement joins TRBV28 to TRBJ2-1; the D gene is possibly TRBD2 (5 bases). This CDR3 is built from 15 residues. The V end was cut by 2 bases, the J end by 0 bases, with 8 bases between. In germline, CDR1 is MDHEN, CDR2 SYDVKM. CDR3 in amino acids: CASSLPGSSYNEQFF. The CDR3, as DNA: TGTGCCAGCAGTTTACCGGGGAGCTCCTACAATGAGCAGTTCTTC.

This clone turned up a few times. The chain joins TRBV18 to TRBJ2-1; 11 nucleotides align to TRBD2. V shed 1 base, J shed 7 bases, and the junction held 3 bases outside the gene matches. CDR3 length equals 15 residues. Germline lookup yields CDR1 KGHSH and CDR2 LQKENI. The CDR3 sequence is CASSPLGTSGNEQFF. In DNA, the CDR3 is TGTGCCAGCTCACCACTCGGGACTAGCGGTAATGAGCAGTTCTTC.